The T cell receptor beta chain under discussion was sequenced for a study of cytomegalovirus exposure and HLA in healthy donors. Study results and limitations: Excluded: some indistinguishable V segments such as TRBV6-2 and TRBV6-3. Cytomegalovirus association was listed for approximately 150 TCR beta chains. Accurate predictions that matched the HLA-A and HLA-B alleles of most subjects were reportedly made from TCR beta sequences.

60 Vbeta and 13 Jbeta primers were used in PCR. Here immunoSEQ multiplex PCR was the method, and the copy in TCRdb shows in-frame clones only, minus some. This table has under 35,000 clones, about 60% appearing once. As to this clone: Its antigen is as yet unknown.

CDR1 and CDR2 (germline): SGHNT, YYREEE (reference sequence). This CDR3 is built from 11 residues. Unmatched junction bases numbered 0, after V lost 8 bases and J lost 2 bases. This sequence originates from a man in his fifties or sixties in good health and CMV-seropositive. This sequence joins TRBV5-4 and TRBJ2-7; 8 nucleotides align to TRBD1. Sequencing was performed on PBMCs. The DNA of the CDR3 is TGTGCCAGACAGGGGGCCTACGAGCAGTACTTC. This encodes CARQGAYEQYF.